Presented here are 17 T cell receptor beta chains from one specimen sequenced in a study of spatial heterogeneity in lung cancer. Their recognized antigens are unknown. TCRdb reprocessed the 5' RACE reads via MiXCR and lists one record per CDR3 protein. The sample lists several thousand distinct CDR3 sequences, around 13% seen once, with about a fifth in the top ten. This sample's time point: sample taken at primary tumor resection. Overall study findings and caveats: Tumoral mutation counts were tracked by counts of expanded intratumoral alpha and beta TCRs.

Sequences were derived from lung tumor tissue, sampled at surgery. The receptors were gathered from a male donor with early-stage non-small cell lung cancer.

This clonotype was detected only a few times. Since it is a stray read in a library aimed at alpha chains, this beta chain has a size that is not meaningful. The V gene is TRBV25-1, the J gene TRBJ2-7; D gene uncertain. This CDR3 contains 12 residues. Germline V gives CDR1 MGHDK, CDR2 SYGVNS. Trimming stripped 6 bases from V and 2 bases from J, with 8 bases between. The CDR3 region has the DNA TGTGCCAGCAGCCGACCCCCCTACGAGCAGTACTTC. Translation: CASSRPPYEQYF.

This clonotype was seen repeatedly, ten times or more. As an off-target read in a library built for alpha chains, this beta chain has a frequency of little significance. This rearrangement joins TRBV4-2 to TRBJ1-2; D remains unclear. The V gene lost 0 bases and the J gene lost 4 bases, with 9 bases spanning the gap. CDR3 length equals 14 residues. Germline V gene lookup returns CDR1 LGHNA and CDR2 YNFKEQ. In DNA, the CDR3 is TGTGCCAGCAGCCAAGATTACAGCTTCTATGGCTACACCTTC. Translated: CASSQDYSFYGYTF.

Worth noting for this clonotype: With the library built for alpha chains, this beta chain is off target and its frequency is not meaningful. In DNA, the CDR3 is TGCGCCAGCAGCTGGGGACAGGGGAGTGGTCAGCCCCAGCATTTT. It translates to CASSWGQGSGQPQHF. The genes are TRBV5-1 and TRBJ1-5, with 10 nucleotides matching TRBD1. CDR1 is SGHRS and CDR2 is YFSETQ in the germline V gene. J lost 6 bases, V lost 3 bases, and 6 bases had no gene match. This CDR3 is 15 amino acids long.

On this clonotype itself: As an off-target read in a library built for alpha chains, this beta chain has a frequency of little significance. This chain links TRBV4-2 with TRBJ1-3; no clear D gene. Germline lookup yields CDR1 LGHNA and CDR2 YNFKEQ. The CDR3 runs 14 residues. V dropped 0 bases and J dropped 8 bases, with 11 bases sitting between them. The CDR3 loop reads CASSQETVVDTIYF. The CDR3 DNA sequence: TGTGCCAGCAGCCAAGAAACGGTTGTGGACACCATATATTTT.

On this clonotype: The library was designed around alpha chains, so this beta chain is a stray read whose abundance carries little weight. This chain uses TRBV3-1 with TRBJ1-2; D call uncertain. The V gene lost 0 bases and the J gene lost 8 bases, with 13 bases spanning the gap. The CDR3 runs to 14 residues. Germline CDR1 is LGHDT and CDR2 is YNNKEL (reference sequence). Here the CDR3 reads CASSQDRQALGYTF. DNA of the CDR3: TGTGCCAGCAGCCAAGATCGGCAGGCTTTGGGCTACACCTTC. The full variable domain, with the rest looked up from reference TRBV3-1 and TRBJ1-2, is DTAVSQTPKYLVTQMGNDKSIKCEQNLGHDTMYWYKQDSKKFLKIMFSYNNKELIINETVPNRFSPKSPDKAHLNLHINSLELGDSAVYFCASSQDRQALGYTFGSGTRLTVV.

This clonotype was observed many times. Since the library was made to target alpha chains, this beta chain is a stray read and its abundance is not meaningful. The chain recombines TRBV12-3 or TRBV12-4 with TRBJ2-3; D is unresolved. There are 14 residues in the CDR3. Trimming left V 2 bases short and J 6 bases short, with 12 bases between. CDR3 loop: CASSLYLVGDTQYF. The CDR3 DNA reads TGTGCCAGCAGTTTATACCTTGTAGGTGATACGCAGTATTTT.

The sample holds many counts of this clonotype. Little can be read into the size of this beta chain, an off-target read in a library designed for alpha chains. This sequence joins TRBV5-4 and TRBJ1-2; 7 bases align to TRBD1. Per germline, CDR1 SGHNT and CDR2 YYREEE (reference sequence). Germline trimming cut 2 bases from V and 8 bases from J; bases unmatched to any gene: 3. This CDR3 region has 12 residues. CDR3 sequence reads: CASSFDRAGYTF. For the CDR3, the DNA is TGTGCCAGCAGCTTTGACAGGGCGGGCTACACCTTC.

This clonotype was recorded many times. With the library built for alpha chains, this beta chain is off target and its frequency is not meaningful. This chain joins TRBV5-1 and TRBJ2-7, with TRBD2 matching over 8 bases. The trim removed 3 bases at V and 5 bases at J, leaving 13 bases unmatched. CDR1 is SGHRS, CDR2 YFSETQ, per germline. The CDR3 sequence is 16 residues long. The CDR3 here is CASSSKAREGQDEQYF. CDR3 DNA sequence: TGCGCCAGCAGCTCGAAGGCCCGGGAGGGCCAGGACGAGCAGTACTTC.

This clonotype was observed at least ten times. In a library made to pick up alpha chains, this beta chain is a stray read with a size that means little. The chain recombines TRBV11-2 with TRBJ1-2; D is unresolved. V was shortened by 1 base and J by 5 bases, with 8 bases between the two germline ends. CDR3 length: 13 residues. Germline V CDR1 and CDR2: SGHAT, FQNNGV. The CDR3 spells CASSLGTVYGYTF. DNA of the CDR3: TGTGCCAGCAGCTTAGGGACGGTTTATGGCTACACCTTC.

This clonotype was observed many times. With the library built for alpha chains, this beta chain is off target and its frequency is not meaningful. V is TRBV27 and J is TRBJ2-6, with 7 bases identical to TRBD1. The CDR3 length is 19 residues. V was clipped by 8 bases and J by 0 bases; unmatched bases: 16. Germline CDR1 is MNHEY and CDR2 is SMNVEV (reference sequence). CDR3: CASSTGPTPTISGANVLTF. CDR3 nucleotides: TGTGCCAGCTCGACAGGGCCGACCCCAACCATCTCTGGGGCCAACGTCCTGACTTTC.

This clonotype is termed medium-sized. Being off target in a library aimed at alpha chains, this beta chain has a size of little meaning. The rearrangement uses TRBV7-8 and TRBJ2-3, with 12 bases that match TRBD2. Per germline, CDR1 SGHVS and CDR2 FQNEAQ. The J segment lost 5 bases and the V segment lost 4 bases, leaving 7 bases of the junction unmatched. The CDR3 extends over 16 amino acids. This CDR3 reads CASSSRLAGDVDTQYF. Here the CDR3 DNA reads TGTGCCAGCAGCTCCCGACTAGCGGGAGATGTAGATACGCAGTATTTT.

This clonotype is termed medium-sized (0.01 to 0.1%). Being off target in a library aimed at alpha chains, this beta chain has a size of little meaning. The gene calls are TRBV5-1 and TRBJ2-3, with TRBD2 identical over 11 bases. Per germline, CDR1 SGHRS and CDR2 YFSETQ. V lost 0 bases to trimming and J lost 5 bases; unmatched junction nucleotides: 2. This CDR3 is 15 amino acids long. The CDR3 loop reads CASSLGLAGQDTQYF. CDR3 nucleotide sequence: TGCGCCAGCAGCTTGGGACTAGCGGGACAAGATACGCAGTATTTT.

This clonotype was seen at least ten times. As an off-target read in a library built for alpha chains, this beta chain has a frequency of little significance. This rearrangement joins TRBV7-2 to TRBJ2-1; D is ambiguous. V lost 5 bases and J lost 5, with 7 bases in between. Germline values: CDR1 SGHTA, CDR2 FQGNSA. There are 12 residues in the CDR3. The CDR3 coding sequence is TGTGCCAGCAGCCCACTTGACAATGAGCAGTTCTTC. Protein product: CASSPLDNEQFF.

This clonotype came up many times. This beta chain came through as a stray read in a library set up for alpha chains, and its size says little. V is TRBV6-1 and J is TRBJ1-4; a possible D gene is TRBD1 (5 bases). Trimming cost V 4 bases and J 6 bases, with 12 bases left between them. This CDR3 spans 14 amino acids. CDR1 is MNHNS, CDR2 SASEGT, per germline. The CDR3 spells CASSVLQGDEKLFF. Here the CDR3 DNA reads TGTGCCAGCAGTGTTTTGCAGGGTGATGAAAAACTGTTTTTT.

On this clonotype itself: This beta chain slipped into a library made for alpha chains as a stray read, so its size is not meaningful. V gene TRBV6-2 or TRBV6-3 combines with J gene TRBJ1-2; the D gene is possibly TRBD1 (6 bases). This CDR3 has 13 amino acids. Trimming removed 0 bases at V and 7 bases at J, with 9 bases between. Per the germline V gene, CDR1 is MNHEY and CDR2 is SVGEGT. The CDR3 here is CASSYSTGGGYTF. The CDR3 coding sequence is TGTGCCAGCAGTTACTCGACAGGAGGTGGCTACACCTTC.

Turning to this clonotype: Since the library was made to target alpha chains, this beta chain is a stray read and its abundance is not meaningful. The gene calls are TRBV3-1 and TRBJ1-2, with D perhaps matching TRBD1 (5 bases). Per the germline V gene, CDR1 is LGHDT and CDR2 is YNNKEL (reference sequence). V lost 4 bases and J 4 bases, leaving 10 bases between the germline ends. The CDR3 runs 13 residues. CDR3 protein: CASSPAGTYGYTF. In DNA form, the CDR3 reads TGTGCCAGCAGCCCCGCCGGGACCTATGGCTACACCTTC.

This clonotype was recorded at least ten times. Because the library targeted alpha chains, this beta chain is an off-target read whose size means little. The chain combines TRBV4-1 with TRBJ2-7; tentative D call: TRBD2 (5 bases). There are 14 residues in the CDR3. The V gene lost 7 bases and the J gene lost 0 bases, with 13 bases spanning the gap. Germline V gene data show CDR1 as MGHRA and CDR2 as YSYEKL. The CDR3 loop reads CASKNGVNSYEQYF. The DNA of the CDR3 is TGCGCCAGCAAAAACGGGGTGAACTCCTACGAGCAGTACTTC.